Listed here are 29 T cell receptor beta chains from one sample, sequenced in a study of T cell clonality in common variable immunodeficiency. This table comes from immunoSEQ multiplex PCR, and its TCRdb copy is limited to in-frame clones, with some not included. Singletons are absent from the sample, which has more than 45,000 clones. The source material was peripheral blood mononuclear cells. These TCRs come from a person between 18 and 75 years old in good health.

This clone was seen many times. Coverage ceases 3 residues before the CDR3 finishes, and the germline J gene fills in the end. J is TRBJ1-5 and V is TRBV19; the match to TRBD1 covers 10 bases. V lost 7 bases to trimming and J lost 5 bases; unmatched junction nucleotides: 5. CDR3 length: 14 residues. In germline, CDR1 is LNHDA, CDR2 SQIVND (reference sequence). CDR3 in amino acids: CASTPTGGDQPQHF. CDR3 bases read: TGTGCCAGTACCCCGACAGGGGGCGATCAGCCC.

At least ten counts were recorded for this clone. Here the CDR3 reads CASSDRYYSPLHF. The CDR3 bases that were read are TGTGCCAGCAGCGACAGATACTATTCACCC. The chain recombines TRBV11-2 with TRBJ1-6; D is perhaps TRBD1 (5 bases). The CDR3 end is not reached by the read, which stops 3 residues before it; the germline J gene fills it in. Germline V gene sequence: CDR1 SGHAT, CDR2 FQNNGV. This CDR3 contains 13 residues. V lost 5 bases and J lost 8, with 10 bases in between.

Points on this clone: The DNA ends 3 residues before the CDR3 does, and the rest of the CDR3 is filled in from the germline J gene. The chain carries TRBV5-1 and TRBJ1-2; D uncertain. Germline V lookup: CDR1 SGHRS, CDR2 YFSETQ. The CDR3 length is 16 residues. Partial CDR3 DNA: TGCGCCAGCAGCTTGGGGACTAGCGGTATCTCCTACGAC. It is translated as CASSLGTSGISYD. In full, the CDR3 reads CASSLGTSGISYDYTF.

This clone was observed many times. The read halts 3 residues ahead of the CDR3 end, with the missing end drawn from the germline J gene. The rearrangement uses TRBV6-2 or TRBV6-3 and TRBJ2-3, with 14 bases lining up with TRBD2. The CDR3 totals 16 residues. CDR1 and CDR2 from the germline V gene are MNHEY and SVGEGT. With 5 bases clipped from V and 5 bases from J, the junction kept 6 bases outside the gene matches. CDR3 region: CASSRLAGGSGDTQYF. The CDR3 DNA, read in part, is TGTGCCAGCAGTCGACTAGCGGGGGGGTCGGGAGATACG.

For this clone: Read data end 3 residues before the CDR3 end; the end is taken from the germline J gene. The V gene is TRBV30, the J gene TRBJ1-1; maybe TRBD1 (6 bases). The germline gives CDR1 GTSNPN, CDR2 SVGIG (reference sequence). CDR3 length equals 14 residues. The CDR3: CACLFRGHYNEAFF. Partial CDR3 DNA: TGTGCCTGTCTATTCCGGGGACATTACAATGAG. The complete variable domain, with remaining parts taken from reference TRBV30 and TRBJ1-1, reads SQTIHQWPATLVQPVGSPLSLECTVEGTSNPNLYWYRQAAGRGLQLLFYSVGIGQISSEVPQNLSASRPQDRQFILSSKKLLLSDSGFYLCACLFRGHYNEAFFGQGTRLTVV.

In this sample, this clone turned up many times. Coverage ceases 3 residues before the CDR3 finishes, and the germline J gene fills in the end. The genes are TRBV5-6 and TRBJ1-1; TRBD1 matches 11 bases. This CDR3 comprises 13 residues. Germline V CDR1 and CDR2: SGHDT, YYEEEE. Losses at the gene ends were 4 bases for V and 6 bases for J; bases not matched to a gene: 2. CDR3 protein: CASSPDRGPEAFF. Incomplete CDR3 DNA: TGTGCCAGCAGCCCGGACAGGGGGCCTGAA.

With regard to this clone: The CDR3 is cut off 3 residues early in the read; its end comes from the germline J gene. The chain uses TRBV19 and TRBJ2-2; the D is unclear. This CDR3 is 14 amino acids long. Germline CDR1 reads LNHDA; CDR2 reads SQIVND (reference sequence). The part of the CDR3 DNA that was read is TGTGCCAGTAGGATCAGTCGCCTAAGCGAAAAG. Its protein is CASRISRLSEK. The CDR3 as a whole reads CASRISRLSEKLFF.

Many counts were recorded for this clone. The read ends 3 residues early relative to the CDR3; the germline J gene fills the gap. This sequence joins TRBV5-1 and TRBJ2-1; D might be TRBD2 (6 bases). Germline-derived CDR1 and CDR2 are SGHRS and YFSETQ. The CDR3 has 14 residues. Trimming stripped 0 bases from V and 3 bases from J, with 7 bases between. CDR3 DNA, as far as it was read: TGCGCCAGCAGCTTGGCTAGCGACTACAATGAG. Translation: CASSLASDYNE. The CDR3 in full is CASSLASDYNEQFF.

This clone was seen many times. The sequence runs out 3 residues before the end of the CDR3; the remainder is reconstructed from the germline J gene. This chain joins TRBV7-2 and TRBJ2-5; D remains ambiguous. CDR1 and CDR2 from the germline V gene are SGHTA and FQGNSA. V dropped 6 bases and J dropped 5 bases, with 7 bases sitting between them. This CDR3 has 11 amino acids. CDR3 sequence: CASSRRETQYF. CDR3 DNA, as far as it was read: TGTGCCAGCAGTCGCCGGGAGACC. Complete variable domain (other parts from reference TRBV7-2 and TRBJ2-5): GAGVSQSPSNKVTEKGKDVELRCDPISGHTALYWYRQSLGQGLEFLIYFQGNSAPDKSGLPSDRFSAERTGGSVSTLTIQRTQQEDSAVYLCASSRRETQYFGPGTRLLVL.

This clone was recorded many times. CDR3 amino acids: CASSLGQGFEKLFF. The CDR3 bases that were read are TGTGCCAGCTCACTTGGACAGGGCTTCGAAAAA. This chain connects TRBV18 to TRBJ1-4, with 8 bases aligning to TRBD1. The read ends 3 residues before the CDR3 terminus; that terminus is restored from the germline J gene. The CDR3 spans 14 residues. V was pared by 4 bases and J by 8 bases, with 6 bases of the junction left unmatched. Germline V gives CDR1 KGHSH, CDR2 LQKENI.

This clone was seen many times. The CDR3 DNA, read in part, is TGTGCCAGTAGTGTAGGACATCAGAACACCGGGGAG. Its protein product is CASSVGHQNTGE. Given in full, the CDR3 is CASSVGHQNTGELFF. The V and J genes are TRBV19 and TRBJ2-2; TRBD1 might be the D (5 bases). The read terminates 3 residues before the CDR3 end, so the remaining end is supplied by the germline J gene. There are 15 residues in the CDR3. Germline V lookup: CDR1 LNHDA, CDR2 SQIVND (reference sequence). Deletions cut 5 bases from V and 1 base from J, with 11 bases between.

This clone was seen repeatedly, ten times or more. Read sequence stops 3 residues before the CDR3 end, and the germline J gene provides the missing end. This rearrangement joins TRBV7-6 to TRBJ1-2, with D perhaps matching TRBD1 (6 bases). Germline V gene data show CDR1 as SGHVS and CDR2 as FNYEAQ. The CDR3 covers 13 residues. The V end was cut by 5 bases, the J end by 5 bases, with 12 bases between. This chain's CDR3 is CASSGGGGYGYTF. CDR3 DNA (partial): TGTGCCAGCAGCGGGGGGGGCGGTTATGGC. Full variable domain (outside the CDR3, taken from reference TRBV7-6 and TRBJ1-2): GAGVSQSPRYKVTKRGQDVALRCDPISGHVSLYWYRQALGQGPEFLTYFNYEAQQDKSGLPNDRFSAERPEGSISTLTIQRTEQRDSAMYRCASSGGGGYGYTFGSGTRLTVV.

This clone appeared a few times. The CDR3 end lies 3 residues beyond the end of the read and is filled in from the germline J gene. The chain carries TRBV20-1 and TRBJ1-1; maybe TRBD1 (6 bases). CDR3 size: 13 residues. Trimming removed 6 bases from V and 6 bases from J, with 17 bases in between. Germline lookup yields CDR1 DFQATT and CDR2 SNEGSKA (reference sequence). The DNA read from the CDR3 is TGCAGTGCAGTTGACCAGGGGACCGCTGAA. The encoded protein is CSAVDQGTAE. The entire CDR3 protein reads CSAVDQGTAEAFF.

This clone was seen repeatedly, ten times or more. The junction departs from germline at one end; a sequencing error may be responsible. The read comes to an end 3 residues before the CDR3 does, leaving the germline J gene to fill in the end. The J gene is TRBJ1-5, the V gene TRBV6-4; D may be TRBD1 (5 bases). Germline CDR1 is MRHNA and CDR2 is SNTAGT. There are 19 residues in the CDR3. CDR3 protein: CASRDLSTEWGWRNQPQHF. The covered CDR3 bases are TGTGCCAGCAGGGACTTATCGACAGAGTGGGGTTGGCGCAATCAGCCC.

This clone was detected many times. The read finishes 3 residues shy of the CDR3 end, and the germline J gene is used to complete it. V usage is TRBV30 and J usage is TRBJ1-6, with 7 bases matching TRBD1. The J segment lost 9 bases and the V segment lost 5 bases, leaving 4 bases of the junction unmatched. This CDR3 region has 12 residues. Germline loops: CDR1 GTSNPN, CDR2 SVGIG (reference sequence). CDR3 DNA, as far as it was read: TGTGCCTGGCAGGGGGAGGGTTCACCC. Translation gives CAWQGEGSP. The whole CDR3 protein is CAWQGEGSPLHF.

This clone was counted many times. The sequenced fragment ends 3 residues before the CDR3 boundary, so the rest is inferred from the germline J gene. The chain uses TRBV19 and TRBJ1-2, with a weak D call TRBD1 (5 bases). CDR3 length: 16 residues. The germline V gene encodes CDR1 LNHDA and CDR2 SQIVND (reference sequence). V dropped 3 bases and J dropped 1 base, with 15 bases sitting between them. CDR3 bases read: TGTGCCAGTAGTATTGATGAAGGGGCGGTTAACTATGGC. Translated: CASSIDEGAVNYG. The complete CDR3 protein is CASSIDEGAVNYGYTF.

A word on this clone: This sequence is one base from a far larger clone and is likely a read error. The read is 3 residues too short to cover the CDR3 end, so that end is filled in from the germline J gene. The chain uses TRBV6-2 or TRBV6-3 and TRBJ2-7; 13 nucleotides line up with TRBD2. Germline V gene lookup returns CDR1 MNHEY and CDR2 SVGEGT. CDR3 size: 15 residues. CDR3 protein: CDSSYSTSGGYEQYF. The DNA read from the CDR3 is TGTGACAGCAGTTACTCGACTAGCGGGGGGTACGAG.

This clone has ten or more counts. The read comes to an end 3 residues before the CDR3 does, leaving the germline J gene to fill in the end. The chain is built from TRBV29-1 and TRBJ2-1, with D perhaps TRBD2 (7 bases). The CDR3 consists of 12 residues. V shed 8 bases and J shed 9 bases, with 17 bases lying between them. CDR1 and CDR2 from the germline V gene are SQVTM and ANQGSEA. The sequenced CDR3 bases are TGCAGCATCCGTCGGGGAGGGGGTGAG. Encoded protein: CSIRRGGGE. The whole CDR3 region reads CSIRRGGGEQFF.

This clone was seen repeatedly, ten times or more. From the germline J gene comes the end of the CDR3, since the read stops 3 residues before it. The V gene is TRBV28, the J gene TRBJ1-1, with D possibly TRBD1 on 6 matching bases. V dropped 6 bases and J dropped 4 bases, with 15 bases sitting between them. Germline V CDR1 and CDR2: MDHEN, SYDVKM. The CDR3 consists of 14 residues. This CDR3 is CASRVPGHGTEAFF. CDR3 DNA (partial): TGTGCCAGCAGGGTGCCGGGACATGGCACTGAA.

This clone was seen at least ten times. The read terminates 3 residues before the CDR3 end, so the remaining end is supplied by the germline J gene. V is TRBV4-2 and J is TRBJ1-5; D is perhaps TRBD1 (6 bases). This CDR3 has 14 amino acids. Trimming pared 6 bases from V and 3 bases from J, leaving 12 bases between. Germline assignment: CDR1 LGHNA and CDR2 YNFKEQ. CDR3 protein: CASSLQGNNQPQHF. Incomplete CDR3 DNA: TGTGCCAGCAGTCTACAGGGAAACAATCAGCCC.

This clone was seen many times. The CDR3 end lies 3 residues beyond the end of the read and is filled in from the germline J gene. The chain uses TRBV6-2 or TRBV6-3 and TRBJ1-5, with D hard to call. CDR3 size: 14 residues. Germline lookup yields CDR1 MNHEY and CDR2 SVGEGT. Trimming removed 7 bases at V and 0 bases at J, with 10 bases between. The CDR3 loop reads CASTHLDSNQPQHF. The CDR3 DNA, read in part, is TGTGCCAGCACACATCTCGATAGCAATCAGCCC.

This clone was recorded at least ten times. From the germline J gene comes the end of the CDR3, since the read stops 3 residues before it. The chain links TRBV6-1 to TRBJ2-7; perhaps TRBD2 as D (5 bases). V lost 0 bases, J lost 4 bases, and 22 bases lay in between. The germline V gene encodes CDR1 MNHNS and CDR2 SASEGT. This CDR3 has 18 residues. The CDR3 reads CASSEAGYFRRKGYEQYF. The CDR3 DNA, read in part, is TGTGCCAGCAGTGAAGCCGGCTATTTTCGGAGGAAAGGGTACGAG.

Only a few counts were recorded for this clone. The CDR3 end lies 3 residues beyond the end of the read and is filled in from the germline J gene. The J gene is TRBJ2-7, the V gene TRBV7-9; tentatively, D is TRBD1 or TRBD2 (5 bases each). Germline V gene lookup returns CDR1 SEHNR and CDR2 FQNEAQ (reference sequence). Between the trimmed V and J ends, which lost 4 bases and 3 bases, there was a span of 13 bases. CDR3 length: 14 amino acids. The CDR3 spells CASSWSTGGYEQYF. The sequenced part of the CDR3 DNA is TGTGCCAGCAGCTGGAGCACAGGAGGCTACGAG.

At least ten counts were recorded for this clone. The observed sequence ends 3 residues before the CDR3 terminus, with the missing tail filled in from the germline J gene. The V and J genes are TRBV18 and TRBJ2-3; 8 bases agree with TRBD1. The CDR3 extends over 14 amino acids. Per germline, CDR1 KGHSH and CDR2 LQKENI. This CDR3 is CASSPGTGQETQYF. CDR3 DNA (partial): TGTGCCAGCTCACCCGGGACAGGTCAAGAGACG.

This clone was seen repeatedly, ten times or more. A junction end diverges from the germline sequence, so it may reflect a read error. The sequenced fragment ends 3 residues before the CDR3 boundary, so the rest is inferred from the germline J gene. The rearrangement links TRBV20-1 to TRBJ2-5; tentatively, D is TRBD1 or TRBD2 (5 bases each). The germline V gene encodes CDR1 DFQATT and CDR2 SNEGSKA (reference sequence). The CDR3 totals 14 residues. Partial CDR3 DNA: TGCAGTACTAGGGGCGGATTAACGGGGGAGACC. It translates to CSTRGGLTGET. The whole CDR3 reads CSTRGGLTGETQYF.

This clone was seen a few times. One end of the junction does not line up with germline, which may come from a read error. In the same sample, other DNA sequences code for this CDR3. The CDR3 sequence is CASSLDRVGNTIYF. The DNA read from the CDR3 is TGTGCCAGCTCACTTGACAGGGTTGGAAACACT. The chain joins TRBV18 to TRBJ1-3; 7 positions match TRBD1. Read coverage stops 3 residues before the CDR3 terminus; the germline J gene supplies the remainder. This CDR3 is 14 amino acids long. CDR1 is KGHSH and CDR2 is LQKENI in the germline V gene.

This clone was seen a handful of times. From the germline J gene comes the end of the CDR3, since the read stops 3 residues before it. The V gene is TRBV2, the J gene TRBJ2-2, with 7 bases fitting TRBD2. Per germline, CDR1 SNHLY and CDR2 FYNNEI. The length of the CDR3 is 15 residues. CDR3 sequence: CASRWGGSTNEKLFF. The DNA read from the CDR3 is TGTGCCAGCAGATGGGGGGGGTCAACTAATGAAAAG.

The table lists this clone with many counts. With the read ending 3 residues before the CDR3 end, the germline J gene is used to fill in that end. V and J are TRBV7-8 and TRBJ2-7; D might be TRBD1 or TRBD2, each matching 5 bases. The CDR3 contains 16 residues. V lost 5 bases to trimming and J lost 5 bases, with 22 bases between them. Germline V gene sequence: CDR1 SGHVS, CDR2 FQNEAQ. The CDR3 bases that were read are TGTGCCAGCAGCATCCCTATGACAGAGGAGGCCGACGAG. Residues: CASSIPMTEEADE. Given in full, the CDR3 is CASSIPMTEEADEQYF.

In its sample, this clone was seen many times. The DNA ends 3 residues before the CDR3 does, and the rest of the CDR3 is filled in from the germline J gene. The rearrangement uses TRBV14 and TRBJ2-1, with TRBD2 identical over 11 bases. V trimming: 0 bases; J trimming: 9 bases; junction bases outside the gene matches: 7. This CDR3 comprises 16 residues. Germline CDR1 SGHDN, CDR2 FVKESK. The CDR3 region is CASSQDFSGGASEQFF. CDR3 DNA, as far as it was read: TGTGCCAGCAGCCAAGACTTTAGCGGGGGGGCCAGTGAG.